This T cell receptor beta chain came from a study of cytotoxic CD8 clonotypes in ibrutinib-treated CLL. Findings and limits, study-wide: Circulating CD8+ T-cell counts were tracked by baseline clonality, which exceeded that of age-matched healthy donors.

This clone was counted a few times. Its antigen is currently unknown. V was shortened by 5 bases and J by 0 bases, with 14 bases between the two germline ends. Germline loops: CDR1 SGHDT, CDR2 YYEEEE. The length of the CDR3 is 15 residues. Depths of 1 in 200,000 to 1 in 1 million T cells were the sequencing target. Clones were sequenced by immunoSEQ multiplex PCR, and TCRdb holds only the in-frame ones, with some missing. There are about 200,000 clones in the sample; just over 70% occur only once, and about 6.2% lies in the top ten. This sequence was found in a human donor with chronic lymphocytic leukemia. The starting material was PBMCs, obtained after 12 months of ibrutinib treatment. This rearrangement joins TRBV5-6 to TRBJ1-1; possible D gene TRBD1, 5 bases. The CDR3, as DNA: TGTGCCAGCAGTCGATTAGACAGTATGAACACTGAAGCTTTCTTT. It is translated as CASSRLDSMNTEAFF.